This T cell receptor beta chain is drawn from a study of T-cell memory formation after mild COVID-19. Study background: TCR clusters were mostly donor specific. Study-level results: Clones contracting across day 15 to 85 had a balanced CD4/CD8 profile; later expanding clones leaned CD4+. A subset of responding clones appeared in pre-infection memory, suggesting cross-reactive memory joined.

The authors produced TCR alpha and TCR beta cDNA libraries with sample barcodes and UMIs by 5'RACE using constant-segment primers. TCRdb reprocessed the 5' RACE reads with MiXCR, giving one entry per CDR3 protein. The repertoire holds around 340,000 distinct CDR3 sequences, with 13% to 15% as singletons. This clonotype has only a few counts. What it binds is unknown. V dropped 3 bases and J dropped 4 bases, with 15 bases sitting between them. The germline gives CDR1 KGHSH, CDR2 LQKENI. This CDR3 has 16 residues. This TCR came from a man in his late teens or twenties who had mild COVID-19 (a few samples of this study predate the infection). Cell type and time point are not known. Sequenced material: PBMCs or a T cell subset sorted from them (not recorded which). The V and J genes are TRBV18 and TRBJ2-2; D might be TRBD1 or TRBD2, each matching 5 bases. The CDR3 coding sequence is TGTGCCAGCTCACCGCCCGGGACCTACGGCACCGGGGAGCTGTTTTTT. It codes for CASSPPGTYGTGELFF.